The entry below gives a single TCR beta chain sequence along with its context. Its specificity is unknown. Vbeta (60) and Jbeta (13) primers were used in the PCR. Repertoires were generated with immunoSEQ multiplex PCR, while TCRdb's copy carries only in-frame clones and drops some. This sample's table has 55,000 to 85,000 clones. The data stem from a study of cytomegalovirus exposure and HLA in healthy donors. Study in general: In an early release, HLA-typed donors contributed about 79 million unique TCR sequences. Out of fewer than 400 genotyped donors, less than 90% belonged to the Caucasian-associated ancestry cluster. Study results and caveats: In an earlier analysis, productive rearrangement rates for most beta V segments clustered near 87% or 30%.

Germline V gene lookup returns CDR1 GTSNPN and CDR2 SVGIG (reference sequence). V shed 3 bases and J shed 5 bases, with 16 bases lying between them. The CDR3 has 15 residues. This TCR was sampled from a female donor in good health and CMV-seropositive. The rearrangement links TRBV30 to TRBJ1-4, with no clear D. Input material: PBMCs. CDR3 in amino acids: CAWSPPGRENEKLFF. Here the CDR3 DNA reads TGTGCCTGGAGCCCCCCGGGGAGGGAGAATGAAAAACTGTTTTTT.